The subject of this entry is one TCR beta chain. This entry belongs to a study of sequential checkpoint blockade in melanoma. Whole-study context: First-line arms were nivolumab then ipilimumab, or the reverse, randomized 1:1.

Germline CDR1 SGHRS, CDR2 YFSETQ. The CDR3 extends over 16 amino acids. With 7 bases removed from V and 2 bases from J, the gap between germline ends came to 18 bases. This sample's treatment: randomized to nivolumab then ipilimumab (arm A) or the reverse (arm B). Patients had received no earlier DNA-damaging chemotherapy. From thawed PBMCs, live CD3+CD8+ cells negative for CD19 and CD56 were sorted. Generated by immunoSEQ multiplex PCR, the TCRdb table keeps only in-frame clones and is missing some. The profile shows about 7,100 clones, around three quarters of them singletons. J is TRBJ2-2 and V is TRBV5-1; the D gene is possibly TRBD2 (5 bases). This sample comprised CD8+ T cells sorted from blood (inferred from file names), obtained from a patient given nivolumab and ipilimumab in sequence. The TCR sequence derives from a human donor with melanoma. This CDR3 reads CASHPGVNGNTGELFF. The DNA of the CDR3 is TGCGCCAGCCACCCCGGGGTGAACGGTAACACCGGGGAGCTGTTTTTT.